The clone carrying this T cell receptor beta chain turned up a few times. TCRdb called the 5' RACE reads again in MiXCR, with one record for every CDR3 protein. The sample has more than 300,000 distinct CDR3 sequences, 9.5% to 12% seen once. These data are taken from a study of T cells after yellow fever vaccination. The length of the CDR3 is 15 residues. Germline lookup yields CDR1 MNHEY and CDR2 SMNVEV (reference sequence). V trimming: 6 bases; J trimming: 3 bases; junction bases outside the gene matches: 8. The gene calls are TRBV27 and TRBJ2-3; 8 bases align to TRBD2. The material sequenced was CD4+ T cells sorted from PBMCs, taken 45 days after the yellow fever booster vaccination. The source of this sequence is a man between 18 and 29 years old who received the YFV17D yellow fever vaccine. For the CDR3, the DNA is TGTGCCAGCAGCCCCCGGCGGGGGGCGACAGATACGCAGTATTTT. It is translated as CASSPRRGATDTQYF.